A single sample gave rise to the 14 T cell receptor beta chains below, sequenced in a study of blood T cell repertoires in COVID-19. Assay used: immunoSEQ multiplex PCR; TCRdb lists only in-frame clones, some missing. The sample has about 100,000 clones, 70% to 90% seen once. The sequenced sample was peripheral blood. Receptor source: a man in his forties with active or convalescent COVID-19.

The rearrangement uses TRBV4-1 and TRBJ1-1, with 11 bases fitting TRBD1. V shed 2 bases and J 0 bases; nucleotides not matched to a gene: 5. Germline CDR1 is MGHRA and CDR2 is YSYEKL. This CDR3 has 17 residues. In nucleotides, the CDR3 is TGCGCCAGCAGCCAACCCGGACAGGGGGCTGTGAACACTGAAGCTTTCTTT. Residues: CASSQPGQGAVNTEAFF.

CDR3 sequence: CASTDSTGYSNQPQHF. CDR3 sequence (DNA): TGTGCCAGCACCGATTCGACAGGGTATAGCAATCAGCCCCAGCATTTT. The chain recombines TRBV28 with TRBJ1-5, with 7 bases fitting TRBD1. The germline CDR1 and CDR2 sequences are MDHEN and SYDVKM. The CDR3 extends over 16 amino acids. After removal of 7 bases from V and 0 bases from J, the junction contained 9 bases not matched to a gene.

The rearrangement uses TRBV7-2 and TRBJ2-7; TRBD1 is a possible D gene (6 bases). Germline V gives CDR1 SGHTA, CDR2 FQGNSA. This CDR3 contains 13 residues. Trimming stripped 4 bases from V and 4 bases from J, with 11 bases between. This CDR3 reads CASSSYRDYEQYF. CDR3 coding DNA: TGTGCCAGCAGCTCCTACAGGGATTACGAGCAGTACTTC. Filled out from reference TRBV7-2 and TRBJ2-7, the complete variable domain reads GAGVSQSPSNKVTEKGKDVELRCDPISGHTALYWYRQSLGQGLEFLIYFQGNSAPDKSGLPSDRFSAERTGGSVSTLTIQRTQQEDSAVYLCASSSYRDYEQYFGPGTRLTVT.

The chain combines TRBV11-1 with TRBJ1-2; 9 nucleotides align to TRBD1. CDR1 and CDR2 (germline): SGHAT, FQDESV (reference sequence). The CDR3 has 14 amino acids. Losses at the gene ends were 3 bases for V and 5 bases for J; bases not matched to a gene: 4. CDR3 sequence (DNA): TGTGCCAGCAGCTTCACCGGGACAGGGTATGGCTACACCTTC. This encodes CASSFTGTGYGYTF.

The CDR3 DNA reads as TGTGCCAGCAGTTTGGGCAGATCCTATAGCAATCAGCCCCAGCATTTT. It is translated as CASSLGRSYSNQPQHF. The genes are TRBV28 and TRBJ1-5, with unresolved D. The CDR3 extends over 16 amino acids. The V gene's germline CDR1 is MDHEN and CDR2 SYDVKM. V lost 3 bases and J lost 0, with 12 bases in between.

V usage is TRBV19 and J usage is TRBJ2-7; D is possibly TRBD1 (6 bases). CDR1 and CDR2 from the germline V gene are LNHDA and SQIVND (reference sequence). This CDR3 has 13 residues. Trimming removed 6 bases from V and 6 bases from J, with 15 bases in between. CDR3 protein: CASSPGTRGEQYF. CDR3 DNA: TGTGCCAGTAGCCCCGGGACACGAGGCGAGCAGTACTTC.

DNA of the CDR3: TGTGCCACCAGCAGAGATTTGAGCGGGGAACTGTTTTTT. Translation: CATSRDLSGELFF. The J gene is TRBJ1-4, the V gene TRBV15; D gene ambiguous. The ends were cut back, 0 bases at V and 12 bases at J, with 11 bases in the middle. The CDR3 spans 13 residues. Germline V CDR1 and CDR2: LNHNV, YYDKDF (reference sequence).

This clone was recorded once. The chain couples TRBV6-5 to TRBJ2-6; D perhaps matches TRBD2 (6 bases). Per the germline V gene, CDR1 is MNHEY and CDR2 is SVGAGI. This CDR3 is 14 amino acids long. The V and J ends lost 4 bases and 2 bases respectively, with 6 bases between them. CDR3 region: CASSSGAGANVLTF. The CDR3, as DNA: TGTGCCAGCAGTTCGGGGGCTGGGGCCAACGTCCTGACTTTC.

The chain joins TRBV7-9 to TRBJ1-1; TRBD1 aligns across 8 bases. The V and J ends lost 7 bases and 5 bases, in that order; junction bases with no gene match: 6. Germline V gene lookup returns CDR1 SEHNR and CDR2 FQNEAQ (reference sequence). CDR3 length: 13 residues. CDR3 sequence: CASTYDRGTEAFF. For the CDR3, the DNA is TGTGCCAGCACTTATGACAGGGGAACTGAAGCTTTCTTT. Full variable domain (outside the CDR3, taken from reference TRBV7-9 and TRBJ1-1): DTGVSQNPRHKITKRGQNVTFRCDPISEHNRLYWYRQTLGQGPEFLTYFQNEAQLEKSRLLSDRFSAERPKGSFSTLEIQRTEQGDSAMYLCASTYDRGTEAFFGQGTRLTVV.

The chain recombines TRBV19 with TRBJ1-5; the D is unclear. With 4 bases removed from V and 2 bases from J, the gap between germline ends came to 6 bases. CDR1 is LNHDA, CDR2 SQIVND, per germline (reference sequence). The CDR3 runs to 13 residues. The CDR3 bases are TGTGCCAGTAGTAGAGGAGGCAATCAGCCCCAGCATTTT. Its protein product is CASSRGGNQPQHF.

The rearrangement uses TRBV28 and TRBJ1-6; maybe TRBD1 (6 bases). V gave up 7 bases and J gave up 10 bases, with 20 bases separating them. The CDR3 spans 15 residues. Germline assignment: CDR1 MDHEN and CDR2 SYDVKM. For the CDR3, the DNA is TGTGCCAGCATCCCCGGGGGGGGCGGATTATCACCCCTCCACTTT. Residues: CASIPGGGGLSPLHF.

The CDR3 region has the DNA TGCGCCAGCAGCTTCGGTCCCGGGACCGGGGAGCTGTTTTTT. Amino acid sequence: CASSFGPGTGELFF. The V gene is TRBV4-3, the J gene TRBJ2-2; D remains ambiguous. Per germline, CDR1 LGHNA and CDR2 YSLEER. V was shortened by 5 bases and J by 5 bases, with 12 bases between the two germline ends. This CDR3 is built from 14 residues.

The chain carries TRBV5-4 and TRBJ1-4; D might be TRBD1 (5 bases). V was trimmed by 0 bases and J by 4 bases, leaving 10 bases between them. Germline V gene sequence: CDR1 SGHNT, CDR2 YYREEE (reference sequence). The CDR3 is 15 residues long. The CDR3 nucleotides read TGTGCCAGCAGCTTGGTTGGGGGAGGTAATGAAAAACTGTTTTTT. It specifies CASSLVGGGNEKLFF.

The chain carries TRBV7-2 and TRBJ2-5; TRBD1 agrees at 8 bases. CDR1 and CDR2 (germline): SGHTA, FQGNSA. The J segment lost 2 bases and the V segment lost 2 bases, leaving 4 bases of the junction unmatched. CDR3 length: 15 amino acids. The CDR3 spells CASSLNHRGQETQYF. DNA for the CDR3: TGTGCCAGCAGCTTAAACCACAGGGGGCAAGAGACCCAGTACTTC. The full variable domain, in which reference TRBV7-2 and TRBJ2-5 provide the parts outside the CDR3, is GAGVSQSPSNKVTEKGKDVELRCDPISGHTALYWYRQSLGQGLEFLIYFQGNSAPDKSGLPSDRFSAERTGGSVSTLTIQRTQQEDSAVYLCASSLNHRGQETQYFGPGTRLLVL.